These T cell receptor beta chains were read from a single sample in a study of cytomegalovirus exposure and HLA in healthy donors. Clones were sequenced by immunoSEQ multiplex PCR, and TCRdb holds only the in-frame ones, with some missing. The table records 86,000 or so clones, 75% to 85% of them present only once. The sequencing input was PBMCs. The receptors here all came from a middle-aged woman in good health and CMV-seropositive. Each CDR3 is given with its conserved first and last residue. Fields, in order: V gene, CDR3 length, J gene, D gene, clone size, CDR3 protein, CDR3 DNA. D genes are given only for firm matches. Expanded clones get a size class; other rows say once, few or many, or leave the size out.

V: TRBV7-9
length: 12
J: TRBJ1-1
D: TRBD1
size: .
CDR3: CSSSPPRGEAFF
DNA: TGTTCCAGCAGCCCTCCCAGGGGGGAAGCTTTCTTT

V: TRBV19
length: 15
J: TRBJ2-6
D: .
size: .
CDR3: CASSSGGSGANVLTF
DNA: TGTGCCAGTAGTAGTGGGGGGTCTGGGGCCAACGTCCTGACTTTC

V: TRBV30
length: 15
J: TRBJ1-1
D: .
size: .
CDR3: CAWIWGQGHPQVGFF
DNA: TGTGCCTGGATCTGGGGGCAGGGACATCCCCAAGTTGGTTTCTTT

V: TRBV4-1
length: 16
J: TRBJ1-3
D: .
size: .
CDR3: CASSLEGDLAGNTIYF
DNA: TGCGCCAGCAGTCTCGAGGGAGATTTGGCTGGAAACACCATATATTTT

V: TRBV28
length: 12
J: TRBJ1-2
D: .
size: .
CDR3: CASSRNSYGYTF
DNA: TGTGCCAGCAGTCGGAACAGCTATGGCTACACCTTC

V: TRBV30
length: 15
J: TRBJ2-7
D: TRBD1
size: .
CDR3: CAWRRDGQGSYEQYF
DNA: TGTGCCTGGAGGAGAGACGGACAGGGGTCCTACGAGCAGTACTTC

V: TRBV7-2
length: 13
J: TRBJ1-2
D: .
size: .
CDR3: CASSLNGNYGYTF
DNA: TGTGCCAGCAGCTTGAACGGTAACTATGGCTACACCTTC

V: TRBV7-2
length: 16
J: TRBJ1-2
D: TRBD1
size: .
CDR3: CASSPQGPTGEYGYTF
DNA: TGTGCCAGCAGCCCCCAAGGCCCGACAGGGGAATATGGCTACACCTTC

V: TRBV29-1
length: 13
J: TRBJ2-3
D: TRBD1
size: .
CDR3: CSGTGASTDTQYF
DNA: TGCAGCGGGACAGGAGCTAGCACAGATACGCAGTATTTT

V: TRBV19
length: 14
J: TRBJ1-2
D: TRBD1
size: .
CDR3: CASSIRDRDYGYTF
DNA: TGTGCCAGTAGTATCCGGGACAGGGACTATGGCTACACCTTC

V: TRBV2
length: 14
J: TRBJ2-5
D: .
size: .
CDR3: CASSARRSQETQYF
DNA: TGTGCCAGCAGCGCCCGCAGGTCCCAAGAGACCCAGTACTTC

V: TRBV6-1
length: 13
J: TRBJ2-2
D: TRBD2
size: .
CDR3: CASTSSSGGELFF
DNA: TGTGCCAGCACCTCTTCTAGCGGCGGGGAGCTGTTTTTT

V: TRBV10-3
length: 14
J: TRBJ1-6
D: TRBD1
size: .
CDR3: CAISPGQDNSPLHF
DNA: TGTGCCATCAGCCCGGGACAGGATAATTCACCCCTCCACTTT

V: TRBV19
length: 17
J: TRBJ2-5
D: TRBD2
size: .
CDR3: CASSTTQGLAGQETQYF
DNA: TGTGCCAGTAGTACGACCCAGGGACTAGCGGGTCAAGAGACCCAGTACTTC

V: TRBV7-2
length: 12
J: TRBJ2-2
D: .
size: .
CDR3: CASGGFTGELFF
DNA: TGTGCCAGTGGAGGGTTTACCGGGGAGCTGTTTTTT

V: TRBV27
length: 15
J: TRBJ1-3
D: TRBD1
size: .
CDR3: CASRGQGAGGNTIYF
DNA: TGTGCCAGCAGGGGACAGGGGGCCGGTGGAAACACCATATATTTT

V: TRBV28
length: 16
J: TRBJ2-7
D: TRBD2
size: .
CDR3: CASSARGTSGKYEQYF
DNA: TGTGCCAGCAGCGCTCGGGGGACTAGCGGGAAATACGAGCAGTACTTC

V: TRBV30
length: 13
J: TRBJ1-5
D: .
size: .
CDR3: CAWSRGSNQPQHF
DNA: TGTGCCTGGAGCCGGGGTAGCAATCAGCCCCAGCATTTT

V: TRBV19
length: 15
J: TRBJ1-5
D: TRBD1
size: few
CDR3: CASSGTGGSNQPQHF
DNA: TGTGCCAGTAGTGGGACAGGGGGTAGCAATCAGCCCCAGCATTTT

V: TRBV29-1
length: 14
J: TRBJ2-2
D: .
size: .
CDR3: CSAKDSLNTGELFF
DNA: TGCAGCGCCAAGGACAGCTTGAACACCGGGGAGCTGTTTTTT

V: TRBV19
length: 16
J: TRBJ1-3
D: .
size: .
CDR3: CASSIDSQLPGNTIYF
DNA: TGTGCCAGTAGTATCGACAGTCAATTGCCTGGAAACACCATATATTTT

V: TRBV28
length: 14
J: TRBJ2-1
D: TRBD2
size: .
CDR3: CASRVSGRYNEQFF
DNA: TGTGCCAGCAGGGTTAGCGGGAGGTACAATGAGCAGTTCTTC

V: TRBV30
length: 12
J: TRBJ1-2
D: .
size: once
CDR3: CAWSVSGYGYTF
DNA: TGTGCCTGGAGTGTGTCAGGGTATGGCTACACCTTC

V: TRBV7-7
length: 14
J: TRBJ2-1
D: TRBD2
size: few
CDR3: CASSFGGGNNEQFF
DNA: TGTGCTAGCAGCTTTGGGGGGGGAAACAATGAGCAGTTCTTC

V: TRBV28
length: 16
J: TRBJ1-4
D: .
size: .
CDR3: CASSLVTSATNEKLFF
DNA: TGTGCCAGCAGTTTGGTAACTTCTGCAACTAATGAAAAACTGTTTTTT

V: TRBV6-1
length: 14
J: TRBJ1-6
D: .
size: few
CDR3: CASRGSSYNSPLHF
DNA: TGTGCCAGCAGGGGGAGCTCCTATAATTCACCCCTCCACTTT

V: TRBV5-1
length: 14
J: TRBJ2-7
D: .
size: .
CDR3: CASSLTGSSYEQYF
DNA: TGCGCCAGCAGCTTGACAGGCAGCTCCTACGAGCAGTACTTC

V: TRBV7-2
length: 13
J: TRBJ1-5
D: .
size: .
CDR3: CASSFREDQPQHF
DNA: TGTGCCAGCAGCTTCCGGGAAGATCAGCCCCAGCATTTT

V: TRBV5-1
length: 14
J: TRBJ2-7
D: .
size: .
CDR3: CASSHSGDIYEQYF
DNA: TGCGCCAGCAGCCATTCCGGGGACATCTACGAGCAGTACTTC

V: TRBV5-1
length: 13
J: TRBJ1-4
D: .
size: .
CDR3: CASSLSPGEKLFF
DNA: TGCGCCAGCAGCTTGAGTCCGGGGGAAAAACTGTTTTTT

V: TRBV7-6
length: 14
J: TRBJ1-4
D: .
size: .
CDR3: CASSYGGIDEKLFF
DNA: TGTGCCAGCAGCTACGGGGGAATCGATGAAAAACTGTTTTTT

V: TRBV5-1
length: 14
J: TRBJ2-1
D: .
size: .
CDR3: CASSLAASSAEQFF
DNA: TGCGCCAGCAGCTTGGCCGCCAGTAGCGCTGAGCAGTTCTTC

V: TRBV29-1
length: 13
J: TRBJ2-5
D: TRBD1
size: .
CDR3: CSVLQGAGETQYF
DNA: TGCAGCGTACTACAGGGGGCAGGAGAGACCCAGTACTTC

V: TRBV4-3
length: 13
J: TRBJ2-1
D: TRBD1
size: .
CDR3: CASSQETGTGPFF
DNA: TGCGCCAGCAGCCAAGAAACCGGGACAGGGCCGTTCTTC

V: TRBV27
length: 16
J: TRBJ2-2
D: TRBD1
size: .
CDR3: CASSRRGGANTGELFF
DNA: TGTGCCAGCAGCCGCCGAGGGGGCGCGAACACCGGGGAGCTGTTTTTT

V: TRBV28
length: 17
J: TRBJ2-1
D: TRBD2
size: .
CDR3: CASSSLAGVVSYNEQFF
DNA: TGTGCCAGCAGTAGTCTAGCGGGAGTAGTCTCCTACAATGAGCAGTTCTTC

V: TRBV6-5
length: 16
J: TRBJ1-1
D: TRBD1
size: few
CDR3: CASSLQGRRLNTEAFF
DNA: TGTGCCAGCAGTTTACAGGGGCGCCGTCTGAACACTGAAGCTTTCTTT

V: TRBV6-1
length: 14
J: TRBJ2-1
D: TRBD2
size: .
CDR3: CASTVSGGANEQFF
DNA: TGTGCCAGCACTGTTAGCGGGGGGGCCAATGAGCAGTTCTTC

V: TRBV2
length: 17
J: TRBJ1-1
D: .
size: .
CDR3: CASSPSNFNRVNTEAFF
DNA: TGTGCCAGCAGCCCCTCTAATTTTAACAGGGTGAACACTGAAGCTTTCTTT

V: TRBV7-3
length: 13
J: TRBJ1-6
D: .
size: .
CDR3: CASSLQAYSPLHF
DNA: TGTGCCAGCAGCTTACAGGCGTATTCACCCCTCCACTTT

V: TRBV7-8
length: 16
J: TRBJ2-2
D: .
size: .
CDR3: CASSSEARSHTGELFF
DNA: TGTGCCAGCAGCTCAGAGGCCCGGTCCCACACCGGGGAGCTGTTTTTT

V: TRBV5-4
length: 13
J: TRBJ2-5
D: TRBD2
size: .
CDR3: CASSRGDYETQYF
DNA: TGTGCCAGCAGCCGTGGGGACTACGAGACCCAGTACTTC

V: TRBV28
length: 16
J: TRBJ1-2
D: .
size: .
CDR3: CASTNLRAPRSEGYTF
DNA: TGTGCCAGCACCAACCTCAGGGCCCCTAGGTCGGAGGGCTACACCTTC

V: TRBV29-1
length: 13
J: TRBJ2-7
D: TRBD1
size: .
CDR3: CSVVGTGRYEQYF
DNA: TGCAGCGTTGTAGGGACAGGGAGGTACGAGCAGTACTTC

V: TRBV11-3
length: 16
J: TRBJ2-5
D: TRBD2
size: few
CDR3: CASSLVAGGIQETQYF
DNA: TGTGCCAGCAGCTTAGTAGCGGGAGGGATTCAAGAGACCCAGTACTTC

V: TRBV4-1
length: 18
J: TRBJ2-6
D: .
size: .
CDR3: CASSQDEGLSSGANVLTF
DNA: TGCGCCAGCAGCCAAGATGAGGGTCTTAGCTCTGGGGCCAACGTCCTGACTTTC

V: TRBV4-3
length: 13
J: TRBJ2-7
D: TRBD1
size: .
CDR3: CASSQDRVGEQYF
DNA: TGCGCCAGCAGCCAGGACAGGGTGGGGGAGCAGTACTTC

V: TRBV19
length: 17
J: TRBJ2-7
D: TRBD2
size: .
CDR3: CASSLRLAVDSRYEQYF
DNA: TGTGCCAGTAGTCTTAGACTAGCGGTAGATAGCCGCTACGAGCAGTACTTC